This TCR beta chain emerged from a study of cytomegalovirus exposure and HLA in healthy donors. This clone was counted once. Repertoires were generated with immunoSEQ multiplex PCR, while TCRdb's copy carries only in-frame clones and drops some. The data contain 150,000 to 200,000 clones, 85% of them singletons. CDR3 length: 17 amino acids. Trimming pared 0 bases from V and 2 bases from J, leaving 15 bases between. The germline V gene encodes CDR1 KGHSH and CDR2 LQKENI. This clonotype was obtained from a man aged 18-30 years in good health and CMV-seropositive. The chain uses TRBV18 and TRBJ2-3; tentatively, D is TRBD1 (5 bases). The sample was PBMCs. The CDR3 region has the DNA TGTGCCAGCTCACCACCTGGACACCTTTACAACACAGATACGCAGTATTTT. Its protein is CASSPPGHLYNTDTQYF.